The T cell receptor beta chain under discussion was sequenced for a study of pediatric ulcerative colitis. Study-wide results and limits: Repertoires came from total lymphocyte DNA, so rare subsets like regulatory T cells may be missed. Clonal expansions reduced rectal repertoire diversity in acute severe colitis.

Ulcerative colitis patients received no immunosuppressive medication before the diagnostic colonoscopy. CDR1 and CDR2 from the germline V gene are MGHRA and YSYEKL. The CDR3 extends over 16 amino acids. V was pared by 0 bases and J by 0 bases, with 8 bases between. Produced via immunoSEQ multiplex PCR; TCRdb's table is partial and in-frame only. Of 59,000 or so clones in the sample, 75% to 85% were seen once. The table lists this clone with a few counts. Its matching antigen is unknown. Sequenced material: blood. The clonotype was recovered from a boy between 10 and 17 years old with moderate ulcerative colitis. This chain links TRBV4-1 with TRBJ2-2; D perhaps matches TRBD1 (5 bases). CDR3 amino acids: CASSQETVPNTGELFF. CDR3 DNA: TGCGCCAGCAGCCAAGAGACAGTGCCGAACACCGGGGAGCTGTTTTTT.